A single sample is the source of the 18 T cell receptor beta chains below, sequenced in a study of T cell responses to AZD1222 COVID-19 vaccine. Here immunoSEQ multiplex PCR was the method, and the copy in TCRdb shows in-frame clones only, minus some. The sample has approximately 180,000 clones; around 88% are singletons. The material sequenced was peripheral blood, taken on day 0 of AZD1222 vaccination. The source is an adult in good health.

V gene TRBV7-2 combines with J gene TRBJ2-7; D may match TRBD1 or TRBD2 (5 bases each). The V and J ends lost 8 bases and 1 base respectively, with 18 bases between them. Germline values: CDR1 SGHTA, CDR2 FQGNSA. The CDR3 is 15 residues long. The DNA for the CDR3 is TGTGCCAGCCGTCCTGCCGGGACGGCATCCTACGAGCAGTACTTC. Protein: CASRPAGTASYEQYF.

The J gene is TRBJ1-3, the V gene TRBV4-1; maybe TRBD1 (5 bases). V dropped 5 bases and J dropped 1 base, with 15 bases sitting between them. CDR3 length equals 16 residues. Germline V gene lookup returns CDR1 MGHRA and CDR2 YSYEKL. The CDR3 nucleotides read TGCGCCAGCAGCGGAGCGTGGGGGGGGTCTGGAAACACCATATATTTT. Translated: CASSGAWGGSGNTIYF.

The J gene is TRBJ2-7, the V gene TRBV5-4; a weak D match, TRBD2 (6 bases). This CDR3 comprises 15 residues. V was clipped by 6 bases and J by 3 bases, with 19 bases between them. The V gene's germline CDR1 is SGHNT and CDR2 YYREEE (reference sequence). CDR3 DNA: TGTGCCAGCACCGGAGGGGCGGAGGTTAACTACGAGCAGTACTTC. Translated: CASTGGAEVNYEQYF.

The V call is TRBV6-2 or TRBV6-3, the J call TRBJ2-3, with TRBD2 identical over 8 bases. After removal of 4 bases from V and 3 bases from J, the junction contained 6 bases not matched to a gene. Germline loops: CDR1 MNHEY, CDR2 SVGEGT. CDR3 length: 15 amino acids. In DNA, the CDR3 is TGTGCCAGCAGTTCGGGGGGGGCCGGGACAGATACGCAGTATTTT. It yields the protein CASSSGGAGTDTQYF.

This clone was found once. This rearrangement joins TRBV6-5 to TRBJ1-2; D not certain. V was pared by 6 bases and J by 1 base, with 9 bases between. Germline V gives CDR1 MNHEY, CDR2 SVGAGI. This CDR3 is 13 amino acids long. The CDR3 protein is CASSSGINYGYTF. The CDR3, as DNA: TGTGCCAGCAGCTCTGGGATTAACTATGGCTACACCTTC.

V is TRBV16 and J is TRBJ1-3; 7 nucleotides agree with TRBD1. V dropped 7 bases and J dropped 0; count of bases not matched to a gene: 9. The germline V gene encodes CDR1 KGHSY and CDR2 FQNENV. The CDR3 totals 16 residues. The CDR3 bases are TGTGCCAGCACCTCAACAGGGGCACTCTCTGGAAACACCATATATTTT. This sequence encodes CASTSTGALSGNTIYF.

This rearrangement joins TRBV2 to TRBJ1-6; D not certain. The V and J ends lost 7 bases and 6 bases respectively, with 10 bases between them. From germline, CDR1 is SNHLY and CDR2 FYNNEI. The CDR3 runs to 13 residues. CDR3: CASIGRTNSPLHF. The CDR3 DNA is TGTGCCAGCATAGGACGGACTAATTCACCCCTCCACTTT.

The chain joins TRBV12-3 or TRBV12-4 to TRBJ1-6; TRBD1 matches at 10 bases. With V trimmed by 6 bases and J by 9 bases, 2 bases remained unmatched. The CDR3 has 13 amino acids. Here the CDR3 reads CASRWDRGSPLHF. Here the CDR3 DNA reads TGTGCCAGCAGGTGGGACAGGGGTTCACCCCTCCACTTT.

The chain is built from TRBV25-1 and TRBJ1-5; 8 nucleotides agree with TRBD1. In germline, CDR1 is MGHDK, CDR2 SYGVNS. The CDR3 sequence is 14 residues long. V lost 4 bases, J lost 7 bases, and 6 bases stayed unmatched. As DNA, the CDR3 is TGTGCCAGCAGTGCCAGGGGGCGCCGGCAGCCCCAGCATTTT. Translation gives CASSARGRRQPQHF.

The V and J genes are TRBV5-5 and TRBJ1-3; D may be TRBD1 (6 bases). Trimming took 5 bases from V and 2 from J, leaving 14 bases between them. Germline lookup yields CDR1 SGHKS and CDR2 YYEKEE (reference sequence). The CDR3 spans 15 residues. The CDR3 DNA sequence: TGTGCCAGCAGATCGGGACATTACCCTGGAAACACCATATATTTT. It codes for CASRSGHYPGNTIYF.

With respect to this clone: This sample also contains other DNA sequences that code for the same CDR3. The chain carries TRBV5-4 and TRBJ2-7; D is perhaps TRBD2 (5 bases). The CDR3 sequence is 13 residues long. CDR1 is SGHNT and CDR2 is YYREEE in the germline V gene (reference sequence). V dropped 2 bases and J dropped 2 bases, with 8 bases sitting between them. CDR3: CASSLGGPYEQYF. DNA of the CDR3: TGTGCCAGCAGCTTAGGAGGTCCCTACGAGCAGTACTTC.

This sequence joins TRBV5-6 and TRBJ2-2, with D perhaps TRBD1 (6 bases). CDR3 size: 15 residues. CDR1 and CDR2 from the germline V gene are SGHDT and YYEEEE. V was shortened by 4 bases and J by 4 bases, with 14 bases between the two germline ends. CDR3 bases: TGTGCCAGCAGCCCGTTTACAGGGCCCACCGGGGAGCTGTTTTTT. Amino acid sequence: CASSPFTGPTGELFF.

The rearrangement uses TRBV19 and TRBJ1-1; D is unresolved. Germline CDR1 and CDR2: LNHDA and SQIVND (reference sequence). The CDR3 runs to 19 residues. V was shortened by 7 bases and J by 0 bases, with 27 bases between the two germline ends. The CDR3 loop reads CASIPWARLRDLMNTEAFF. The DNA for the CDR3 is TGTGCCAGTATCCCTTGGGCGAGGCTCCGCGATCTAATGAACACTGAAGCTTTCTTT.

The chain carries TRBV5-1 and TRBJ2-5; 9 bases match TRBD2. Germline-derived CDR1 and CDR2 are SGHRS and YFSETQ. V lost 3 bases to trimming and J lost 5 bases; unmatched junction nucleotides: 5. This CDR3 spans 14 amino acids. The CDR3 DNA reads as TGCGCCAGCAGCTCAGCGGGGGGTCAGGAGACCCAGTACTTC. It specifies CASSSAGGQETQYF. Full variable domain (remainder filled in from reference TRBV5-1 and TRBJ2-5): KAGVTQTPRYLIKTRGQQVTLSCSPISGHRSVSWYQQTPGQGLQFLFEYFSETQRNKGNFPGRFSGRQFSNSRSEMNVSTLELGDSALYLCASSSAGGQETQYFGPGTRLLVL.

V gene TRBV5-1 combines with J gene TRBJ2-5; tentatively, D is TRBD2 (6 bases). CDR3 size: 17 residues. Trimming removed 4 bases at V and 2 bases at J, with 21 bases between. Germline loops: CDR1 SGHRS, CDR2 YFSETQ. CDR3 amino acids: CASSPGLYPLLQETQYF. The DNA of the CDR3 is TGCGCCAGCAGCCCGGGACTCTACCCACTTCTTCAAGAGACCCAGTACTTC.

The genes are TRBV28 and TRBJ2-7; D unclear. V was cut by 3 bases and J by 2 bases, with 11 bases left in between. Germline V gives CDR1 MDHEN, CDR2 SYDVKM. The length of the CDR3 is 14 residues. In DNA, the CDR3 is TGTGCCAGCAGTTTGGACGGGCCGACCTACGAGCAGTACTTC. Protein: CASSLDGPTYEQYF.

This clone was picked up a small number of times. Other nucleotide sequences in the sample specify the same CDR3. V usage is TRBV27 and J usage is TRBJ1-2, with D perhaps matching TRBD1 (5 bases). The CDR3 extends over 15 amino acids. V was shortened by 0 bases and J by 1 base, with 9 bases between the two germline ends. CDR1 and CDR2 (germline): MNHEY, SMNVEV (reference sequence). The CDR3 loop reads CASSLSSGGNYGYTF. The CDR3 nucleotides read TGTGCCAGCAGTTTATCTTCTGGGGGTAACTATGGCTACACCTTC.

The genes are TRBV2 and TRBJ2-1; 10 bases map to TRBD1. V gave up 7 bases and J gave up 3 bases; unmatched junction bases: 3. CDR1 and CDR2 (germline): SNHLY, FYNNEI. This CDR3 is built from 14 residues. The CDR3 protein is CASTGTGVYNEQFF. CDR3 DNA: TGTGCCAGCACCGGGACAGGGGTCTACAATGAGCAGTTCTTC.